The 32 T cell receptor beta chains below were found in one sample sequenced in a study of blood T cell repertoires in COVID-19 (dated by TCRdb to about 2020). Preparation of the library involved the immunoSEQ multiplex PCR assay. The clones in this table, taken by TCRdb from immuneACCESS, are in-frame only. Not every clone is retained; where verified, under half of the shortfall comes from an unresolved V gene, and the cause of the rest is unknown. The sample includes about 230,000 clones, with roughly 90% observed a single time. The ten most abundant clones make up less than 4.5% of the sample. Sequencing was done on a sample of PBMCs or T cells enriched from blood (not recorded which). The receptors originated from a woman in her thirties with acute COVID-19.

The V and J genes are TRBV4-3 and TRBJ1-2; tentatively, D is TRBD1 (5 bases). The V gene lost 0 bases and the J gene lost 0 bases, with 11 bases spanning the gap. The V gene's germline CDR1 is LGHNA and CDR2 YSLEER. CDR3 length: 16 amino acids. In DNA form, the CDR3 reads TGCGCCAGCAGCCAAGACAGGGATGTTCCTAACTATGGCTACACCTTC. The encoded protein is CASSQDRDVPNYGYTF.

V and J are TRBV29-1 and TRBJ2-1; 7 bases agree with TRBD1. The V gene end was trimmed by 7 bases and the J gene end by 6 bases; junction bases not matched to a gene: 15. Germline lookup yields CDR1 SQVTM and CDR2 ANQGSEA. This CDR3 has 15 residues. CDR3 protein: CSAPFVPGQPNEQFF. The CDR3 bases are TGCAGCGCCCCTTTTGTCCCGGGACAGCCCAATGAGCAGTTCTTC.

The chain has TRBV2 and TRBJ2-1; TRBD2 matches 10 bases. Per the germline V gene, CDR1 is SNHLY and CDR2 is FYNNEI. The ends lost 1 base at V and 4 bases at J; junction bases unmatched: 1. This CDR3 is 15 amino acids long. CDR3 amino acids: CASSEDSGGYNEQFF. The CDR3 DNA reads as TGTGCCAGCAGTGAAGATAGCGGGGGGTACAATGAGCAGTTCTTC.

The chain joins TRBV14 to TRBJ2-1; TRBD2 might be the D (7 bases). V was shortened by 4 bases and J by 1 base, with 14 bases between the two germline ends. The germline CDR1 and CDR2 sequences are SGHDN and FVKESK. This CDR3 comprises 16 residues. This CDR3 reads CASSRRGGPSYNEQFF. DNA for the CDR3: TGTGCCAGCAGCCGACGCGGGGGCCCTTCCTACAATGAGCAGTTCTTC.

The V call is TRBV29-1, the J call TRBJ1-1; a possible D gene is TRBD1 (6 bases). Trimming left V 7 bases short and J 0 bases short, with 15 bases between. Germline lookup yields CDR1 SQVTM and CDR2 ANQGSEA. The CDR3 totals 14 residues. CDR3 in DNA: TGCAGCGCCACTGGGGGCGGAATGAACACTGAAGCTTTCTTT. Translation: CSATGGGMNTEAFF. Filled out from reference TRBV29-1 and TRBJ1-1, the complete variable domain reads SAVISQKPSRDICQRGTSLTIQCQVDSQVTMMFWYRQQPGQSLTLIATANQGSEATYESGFVIDKFPISRPNLTFSTLTVSNMSPEDSSIYLCSATGGGMNTEAFFGQGTRLTVV.

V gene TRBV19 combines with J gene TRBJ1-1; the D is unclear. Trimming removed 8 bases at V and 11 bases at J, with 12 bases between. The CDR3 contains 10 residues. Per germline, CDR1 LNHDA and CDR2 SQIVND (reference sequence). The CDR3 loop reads CASFRGQAFF. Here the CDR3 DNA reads TGTGCCAGTTTTCGAGGTCAGGCTTTCTTT.

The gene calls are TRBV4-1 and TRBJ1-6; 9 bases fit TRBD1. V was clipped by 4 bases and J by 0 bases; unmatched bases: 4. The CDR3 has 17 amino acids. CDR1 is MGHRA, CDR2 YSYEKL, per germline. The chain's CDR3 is CASSRTGDSSYNSPLHF. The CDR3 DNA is TGCGCCAGCAGCCGGACAGGGGATAGCTCCTATAATTCACCCCTCCACTTT.

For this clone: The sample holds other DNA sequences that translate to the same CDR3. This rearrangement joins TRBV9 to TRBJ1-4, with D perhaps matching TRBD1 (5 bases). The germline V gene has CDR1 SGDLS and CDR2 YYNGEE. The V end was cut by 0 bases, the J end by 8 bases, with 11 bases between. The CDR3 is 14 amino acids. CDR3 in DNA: TGTGCCAGCAGCGTAGGGGGGGAAAGCGAAAAACTGTTTTTT. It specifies CASSVGGESEKLFF.

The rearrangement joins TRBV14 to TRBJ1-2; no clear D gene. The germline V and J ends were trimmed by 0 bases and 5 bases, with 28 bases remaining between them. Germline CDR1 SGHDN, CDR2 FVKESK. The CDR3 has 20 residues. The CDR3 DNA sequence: TGTGCCAGCAGCCAAGATGGCGGGCCGCAGGCTGGTAAAAGAGGGTATGGCTACACCTTC. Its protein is CASSQDGGPQAGKRGYGYTF.

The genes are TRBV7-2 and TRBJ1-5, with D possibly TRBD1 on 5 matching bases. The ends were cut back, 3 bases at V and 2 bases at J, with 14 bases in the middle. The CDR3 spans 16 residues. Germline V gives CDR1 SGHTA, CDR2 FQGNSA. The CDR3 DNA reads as TGTGCCAGCAGCTTTGGTGACAGCCGTCGCAATCAGCCCCAGCATTTT. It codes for CASSFGDSRRNQPQHF.

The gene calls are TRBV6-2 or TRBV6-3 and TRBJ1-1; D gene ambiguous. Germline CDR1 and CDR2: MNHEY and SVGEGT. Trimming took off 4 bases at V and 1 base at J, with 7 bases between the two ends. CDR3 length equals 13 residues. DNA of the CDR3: TGTGCCAGCAGTTTGGGCCCGAACACTGAAGCTTTCTTT. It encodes CASSLGPNTEAFF.

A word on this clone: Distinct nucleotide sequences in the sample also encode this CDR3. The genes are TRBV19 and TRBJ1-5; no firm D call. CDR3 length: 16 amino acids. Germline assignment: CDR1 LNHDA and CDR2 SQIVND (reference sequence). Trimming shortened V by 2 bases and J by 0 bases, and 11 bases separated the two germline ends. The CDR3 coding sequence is TGTGCCAGTAGTATACTAGTCTCATATAGCAATCAGCCCCAGCATTTT. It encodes CASSILVSYSNQPQHF.

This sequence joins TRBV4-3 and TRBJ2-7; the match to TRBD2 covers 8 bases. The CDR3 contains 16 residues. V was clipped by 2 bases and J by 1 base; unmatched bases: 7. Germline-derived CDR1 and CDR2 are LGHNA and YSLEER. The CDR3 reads CASSQSGGGTSYEQYF. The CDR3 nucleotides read TGCGCCAGCAGCCAATCAGGCGGGGGGACTTCCTACGAGCAGTACTTC.

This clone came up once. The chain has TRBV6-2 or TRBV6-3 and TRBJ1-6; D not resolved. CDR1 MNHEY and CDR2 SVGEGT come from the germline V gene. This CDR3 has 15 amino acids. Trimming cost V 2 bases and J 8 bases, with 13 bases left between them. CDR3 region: CASSYGGSRDSPLHF. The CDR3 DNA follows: TGTGCCAGCAGTTACGGAGGGTCTAGGGATTCACCCCTCCACTTT.

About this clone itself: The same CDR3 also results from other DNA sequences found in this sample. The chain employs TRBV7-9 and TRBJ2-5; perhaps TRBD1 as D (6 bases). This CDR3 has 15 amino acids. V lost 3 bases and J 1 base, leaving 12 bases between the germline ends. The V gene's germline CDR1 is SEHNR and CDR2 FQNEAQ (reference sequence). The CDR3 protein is CASSLRQGLQETQYF. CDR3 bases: TGTGCCAGCAGCTTGAGGCAGGGGCTCCAAGAGACCCAGTACTTC. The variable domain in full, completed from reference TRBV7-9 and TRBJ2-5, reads DTGVSQNPRHKITKRGQNVTFRCDPISEHNRLYWYRQTLGQGPEFLTYFQNEAQLEKSRLLSDRFSAERPKGSFSTLEIQRTEQGDSAMYLCASSLRQGLQETQYFGPGTRLLVL.

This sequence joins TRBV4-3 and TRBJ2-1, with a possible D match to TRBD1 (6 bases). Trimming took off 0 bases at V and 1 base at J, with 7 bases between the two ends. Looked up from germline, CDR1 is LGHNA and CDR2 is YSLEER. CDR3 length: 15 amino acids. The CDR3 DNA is TGCGCCAGCAGCCAAGATGGGACATCCTACAATGAGCAGTTCTTC. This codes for CASSQDGTSYNEQFF.

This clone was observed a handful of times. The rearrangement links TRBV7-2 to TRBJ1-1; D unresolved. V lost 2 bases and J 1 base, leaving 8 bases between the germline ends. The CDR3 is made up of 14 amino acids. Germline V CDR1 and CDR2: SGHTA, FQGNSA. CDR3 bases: TGTGCCAGCAGCTTACAGGTCTCGAACACTGAAGCTTTCTTT. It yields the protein CASSLQVSNTEAFF. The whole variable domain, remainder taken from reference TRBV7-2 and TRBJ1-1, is GAGVSQSPSNKVTEKGKDVELRCDPISGHTALYWYRQSLGQGLEFLIYFQGNSAPDKSGLPSDRFSAERTGGSVSTLTIQRTQQEDSAVYLCASSLQVSNTEAFFGQGTRLTVV.

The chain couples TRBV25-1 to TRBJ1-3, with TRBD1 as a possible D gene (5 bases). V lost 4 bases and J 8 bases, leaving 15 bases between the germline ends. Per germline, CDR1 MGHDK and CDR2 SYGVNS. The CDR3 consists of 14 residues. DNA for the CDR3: TGTGCCAGCAGTGGGAGGGGCCCCTGGGACACCATATATTTT. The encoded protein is CASSGRGPWDTIYF.

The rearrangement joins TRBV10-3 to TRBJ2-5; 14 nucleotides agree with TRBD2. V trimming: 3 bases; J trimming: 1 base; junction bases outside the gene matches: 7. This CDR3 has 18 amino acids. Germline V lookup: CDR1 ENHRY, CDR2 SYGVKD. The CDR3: CAISDQTSGGARQETQYF. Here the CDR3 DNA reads TGTGCCATCAGTGACCAGACTAGCGGGGGGGCTCGCCAAGAGACCCAGTACTTC.

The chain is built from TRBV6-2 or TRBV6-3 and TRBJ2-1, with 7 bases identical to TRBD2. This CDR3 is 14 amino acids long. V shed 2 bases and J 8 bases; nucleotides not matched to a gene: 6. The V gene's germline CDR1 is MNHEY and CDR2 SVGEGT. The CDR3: CASSYQTSSHEQFF. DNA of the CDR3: TGTGCCAGCAGTTACCAGACTAGCTCCCATGAGCAGTTCTTC.

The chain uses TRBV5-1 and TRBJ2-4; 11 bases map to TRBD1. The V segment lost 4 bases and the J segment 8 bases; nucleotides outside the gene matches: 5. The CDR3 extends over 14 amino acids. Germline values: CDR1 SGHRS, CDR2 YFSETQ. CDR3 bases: TGCGCCAGCAGCCGGACAGGGGGCAAGGACATTCAGTACTTC. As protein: CASSRTGGKDIQYF.

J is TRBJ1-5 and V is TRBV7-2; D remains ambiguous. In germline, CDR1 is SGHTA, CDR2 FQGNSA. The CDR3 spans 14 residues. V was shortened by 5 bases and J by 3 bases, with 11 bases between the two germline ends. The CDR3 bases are TGTGCCAGCAGCCACTATAGTAACAATCAGCCCCAGCATTTT. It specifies CASSHYSNNQPQHF.

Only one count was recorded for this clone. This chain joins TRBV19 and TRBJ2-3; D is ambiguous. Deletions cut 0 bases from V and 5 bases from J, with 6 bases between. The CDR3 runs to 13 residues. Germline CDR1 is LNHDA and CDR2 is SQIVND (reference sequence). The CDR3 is CASSIDAGDTQYF. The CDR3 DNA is TGTGCCAGTAGTATAGATGCCGGAGATACGCAGTATTTT.

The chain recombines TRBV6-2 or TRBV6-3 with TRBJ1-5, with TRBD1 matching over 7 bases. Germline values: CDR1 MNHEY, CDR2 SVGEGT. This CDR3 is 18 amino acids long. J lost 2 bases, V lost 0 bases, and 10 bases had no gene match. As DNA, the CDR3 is TGTGCCAGCAGTTACTCCCCAAGGGGGCTGGTAGGCAATCAGCCCCAGCATTTT. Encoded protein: CASSYSPRGLVGNQPQHF.

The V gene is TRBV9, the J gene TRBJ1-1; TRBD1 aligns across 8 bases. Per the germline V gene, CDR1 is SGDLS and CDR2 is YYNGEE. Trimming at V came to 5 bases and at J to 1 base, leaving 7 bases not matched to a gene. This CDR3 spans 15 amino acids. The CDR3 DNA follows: TGTGCCAGCAGGCGGGACAGGCTACCGAACACTGAAGCTTTCTTT. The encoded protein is CASRRDRLPNTEAFF.

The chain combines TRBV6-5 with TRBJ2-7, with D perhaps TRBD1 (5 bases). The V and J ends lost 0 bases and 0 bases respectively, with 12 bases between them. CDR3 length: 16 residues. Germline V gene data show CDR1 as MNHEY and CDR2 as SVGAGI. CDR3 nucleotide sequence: TGTGCCAGCAGTTACTCGGACCAGGGCGCCTCCTACGAGCAGTACTTC. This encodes CASSYSDQGASYEQYF.

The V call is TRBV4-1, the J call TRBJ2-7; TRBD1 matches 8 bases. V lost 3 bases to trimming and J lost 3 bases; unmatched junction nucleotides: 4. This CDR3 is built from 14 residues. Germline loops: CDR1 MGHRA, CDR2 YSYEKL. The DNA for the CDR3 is TGCGCCAGCAGCCAGGGGACAGGAAACTACGAGCAGTACTTC. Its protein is CASSQGTGNYEQYF.

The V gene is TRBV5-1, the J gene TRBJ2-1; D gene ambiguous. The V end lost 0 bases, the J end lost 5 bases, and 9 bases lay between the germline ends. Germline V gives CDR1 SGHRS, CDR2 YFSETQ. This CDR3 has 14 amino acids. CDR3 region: CASSLGATHNEQFF. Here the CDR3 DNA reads TGCGCCAGCAGCTTGGGTGCGACACACAATGAGCAGTTCTTC.

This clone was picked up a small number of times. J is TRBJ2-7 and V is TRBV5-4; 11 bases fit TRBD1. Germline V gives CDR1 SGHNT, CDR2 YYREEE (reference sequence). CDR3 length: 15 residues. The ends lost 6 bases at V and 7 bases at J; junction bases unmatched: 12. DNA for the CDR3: TGTGCCAGCACCTCCAAAGGGACAGGGGGTTTAGAGCAGTACTTC. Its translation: CASTSKGTGGLEQYF.

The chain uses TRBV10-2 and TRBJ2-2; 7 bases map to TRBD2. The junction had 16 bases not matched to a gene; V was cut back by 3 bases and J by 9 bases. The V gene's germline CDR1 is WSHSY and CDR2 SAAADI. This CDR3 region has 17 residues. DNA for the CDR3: TGCGCCAGCAGTGAATCGAATCCCAGCGGGGTTATATGGGAGCTGTTTTTT. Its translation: CASSESNPSGVIWELFF.

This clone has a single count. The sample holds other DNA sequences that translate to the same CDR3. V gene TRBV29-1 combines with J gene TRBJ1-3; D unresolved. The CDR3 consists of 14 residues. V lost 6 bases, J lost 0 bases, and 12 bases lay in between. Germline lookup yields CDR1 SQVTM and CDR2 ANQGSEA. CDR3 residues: CSVAGGSSGNTIYF. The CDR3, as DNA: TGCAGCGTCGCGGGAGGGAGCTCTGGAAACACCATATATTTT.

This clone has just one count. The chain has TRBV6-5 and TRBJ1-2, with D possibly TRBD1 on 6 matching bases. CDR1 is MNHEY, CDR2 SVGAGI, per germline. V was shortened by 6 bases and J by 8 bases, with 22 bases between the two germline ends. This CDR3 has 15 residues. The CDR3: CASRKLQGLGWGYTF. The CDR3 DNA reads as TGTGCCAGCAGAAAACTACAGGGTTTGGGATGGGGCTACACCTTC.